A selection of T cell receptor beta chains follows, all from one sample in a study of T cell repertoires in MIS-A myocarditis. TCRdb keeps only in-frame clones here, not all; method: immunoSEQ multiplex PCR. The data contain about 15,000 clones, roughly 81% of them singletons. The sequencing input was left ventricle heart tissue obtained at autopsy. These receptors originate from a man aged 18 to 35 with fulminant myocarditis from multisystem inflammatory syndrome in adults (MIS-A) after COVID-19. Each CDR3 is given with its conserved first and last residue. The D gene is left open where the match is weak. The size entry is marked missing in some rows and otherwise reads once, few, many or a size class.

d_call: TRBD1
v_call: TRBV18
cdr3_length: 16
j_call: TRBJ1-4
clone_size: -
cdr3_aa: CASSPRRDRGNEKLFF
cdr3_nt: TGTGCCAGCTCACCGAGACGGGACAGAGGAAATGAAAAACTGTTTTTT

d_call: TRBD1
v_call: TRBV27
cdr3_length: 16
j_call: TRBJ1-5
clone_size: -
cdr3_aa: CASSFRAGGWNQPQHF
cdr3_nt: TGTGCCAGCAGTTTTCGGGCAGGGGGATGGAATCAGCCCCAGCATTTT

d_call: -
v_call: TRBV30
cdr3_length: 16
j_call: TRBJ1-1
clone_size: -
cdr3_aa: CAWSDTKQGRNTEAFF
cdr3_nt: TGTGCCTGGAGTGACACAAAACAGGGCCGGAACACTGAAGCTTTCTTT

d_call: TRBD2
v_call: TRBV5-6
cdr3_length: 18
j_call: TRBJ2-2
clone_size: -
cdr3_aa: CASSLGLATYSNTGELFF
cdr3_nt: TGTGCCAGCAGCTTGGGACTAGCGACTTATTCGAACACCGGGGAGCTGTTTTTT

d_call: -
v_call: TRBV15
cdr3_length: 14
j_call: TRBJ1-5
clone_size: -
cdr3_aa: CATSRMVVGQPQHF
cdr3_nt: TGTGCCACCAGCAGAATGGTCGTGGGTCAGCCCCAGCATTTT

d_call: -
v_call: TRBV2
cdr3_length: 15
j_call: TRBJ1-1
clone_size: few
cdr3_aa: CASSELQGRNTEAFF
cdr3_nt: TGTGCCAGCAGTGAACTCCAGGGGCGGAACACTGAAGCTTTCTTT

d_call: TRBD1
v_call: TRBV27
cdr3_length: 13
j_call: TRBJ1-5
clone_size: -
cdr3_aa: CASSPQGDQPQHF
cdr3_nt: TGTGCCAGCAGCCCGCAGGGGGATCAGCCCCAGCATTTT

d_call: -
v_call: TRBV7-9
cdr3_length: 14
j_call: TRBJ2-7
clone_size: -
cdr3_aa: CASNNSSTLYEQYF
cdr3_nt: TGTGCCAGCAACAACTCGTCTACTTTATACGAGCAGTACTTC

d_call: -
v_call: TRBV5-6
cdr3_length: 14
j_call: TRBJ2-7
clone_size: once
cdr3_aa: CASSPGQNSYEQYF
cdr3_nt: TGTGCCAGCAGCCCAGGACAGAACTCCTACGAGCAGTACTTC

d_call: -
v_call: TRBV29-1
cdr3_length: 13
j_call: TRBJ1-2
clone_size: -
cdr3_aa: CSVNGAGAYGYTF
cdr3_nt: TGCAGCGTTAATGGAGCTGGAGCCTATGGCTACACCTTC

d_call: -
v_call: TRBV5-6
cdr3_length: 12
j_call: TRBJ1-1
clone_size: -
cdr3_aa: CASSLRGTEAFF
cdr3_nt: TGTGCCAGCAGCTTGAGGGGCACTGAAGCTTTCTTT

d_call: TRBD2
v_call: TRBV7-9
cdr3_length: 15
j_call: TRBJ2-1
clone_size: few
cdr3_aa: CASSSGLVAPDEQFF
cdr3_nt: TGTGCCAGCAGCTCCGGACTAGTTGCACCCGATGAGCAGTTCTTC

d_call: TRBD2
v_call: TRBV28
cdr3_length: 18
j_call: TRBJ2-1
clone_size: once
cdr3_aa: CASRSGLAGLSYYNEQFF
cdr3_nt: TGTGCCAGCAGGTCGGGACTAGCGGGACTCTCCTACTACAATGAGCAGTTCTTC

d_call: -
v_call: TRBV7-9
cdr3_length: 16
j_call: TRBJ2-5
clone_size: -
cdr3_aa: CASSFPGGTGKETQYF
cdr3_nt: TGTGCCAGCAGTTTCCCCGGGGGTACGGGAAAAGAGACCCAGTACTTC

d_call: -
v_call: TRBV6-1
cdr3_length: 13
j_call: TRBJ1-2
clone_size: few
cdr3_aa: CASSEVDGYGYTF
cdr3_nt: TGTGCCAGCAGTGAAGTGGACGGCTATGGCTACACCTTC